Included here is one T cell receptor (beta chain) sequence, with context. Sequenced by immunoSEQ multiplex PCR; TCRdb stores in-frame clones only, minus some. The table lists fewer than 250,000 clones, approximately 83% of them singletons, with less than 5% in the top ten. These data are taken from a study of blood T cell repertoires in COVID-19. Overall study: The origin of the acute and convalescent COVID-19 samples was the United States, Italy and Spain. The analysed material was cDNA or gDNA that came from T cells, B-cell-depleted T cells, or PBMCs.

The CDR3 runs 17 residues. The germline V gene has CDR1 SGHDN and CDR2 FVKESK. The junction had 2 bases not matched to a gene; V was cut back by 1 base and J by 0 bases. Those enrolled, adults aged 18 to 89 years, came from about two dozen US areas. The V and J genes are TRBV14 and TRBJ2-6, with 8 bases fitting TRBD1. This sequence originates from a woman between 35 and 50 years old with acute COVID-19. Source material: PBMCs or T cells enriched from blood (not recorded which). The CDR3 sequence is CASSQGTGYSGANVLTF. The CDR3 DNA sequence: TGTGCCAGCAGCCAAGGGACAGGGTACTCTGGGGCCAACGTCCTGACTTTC.